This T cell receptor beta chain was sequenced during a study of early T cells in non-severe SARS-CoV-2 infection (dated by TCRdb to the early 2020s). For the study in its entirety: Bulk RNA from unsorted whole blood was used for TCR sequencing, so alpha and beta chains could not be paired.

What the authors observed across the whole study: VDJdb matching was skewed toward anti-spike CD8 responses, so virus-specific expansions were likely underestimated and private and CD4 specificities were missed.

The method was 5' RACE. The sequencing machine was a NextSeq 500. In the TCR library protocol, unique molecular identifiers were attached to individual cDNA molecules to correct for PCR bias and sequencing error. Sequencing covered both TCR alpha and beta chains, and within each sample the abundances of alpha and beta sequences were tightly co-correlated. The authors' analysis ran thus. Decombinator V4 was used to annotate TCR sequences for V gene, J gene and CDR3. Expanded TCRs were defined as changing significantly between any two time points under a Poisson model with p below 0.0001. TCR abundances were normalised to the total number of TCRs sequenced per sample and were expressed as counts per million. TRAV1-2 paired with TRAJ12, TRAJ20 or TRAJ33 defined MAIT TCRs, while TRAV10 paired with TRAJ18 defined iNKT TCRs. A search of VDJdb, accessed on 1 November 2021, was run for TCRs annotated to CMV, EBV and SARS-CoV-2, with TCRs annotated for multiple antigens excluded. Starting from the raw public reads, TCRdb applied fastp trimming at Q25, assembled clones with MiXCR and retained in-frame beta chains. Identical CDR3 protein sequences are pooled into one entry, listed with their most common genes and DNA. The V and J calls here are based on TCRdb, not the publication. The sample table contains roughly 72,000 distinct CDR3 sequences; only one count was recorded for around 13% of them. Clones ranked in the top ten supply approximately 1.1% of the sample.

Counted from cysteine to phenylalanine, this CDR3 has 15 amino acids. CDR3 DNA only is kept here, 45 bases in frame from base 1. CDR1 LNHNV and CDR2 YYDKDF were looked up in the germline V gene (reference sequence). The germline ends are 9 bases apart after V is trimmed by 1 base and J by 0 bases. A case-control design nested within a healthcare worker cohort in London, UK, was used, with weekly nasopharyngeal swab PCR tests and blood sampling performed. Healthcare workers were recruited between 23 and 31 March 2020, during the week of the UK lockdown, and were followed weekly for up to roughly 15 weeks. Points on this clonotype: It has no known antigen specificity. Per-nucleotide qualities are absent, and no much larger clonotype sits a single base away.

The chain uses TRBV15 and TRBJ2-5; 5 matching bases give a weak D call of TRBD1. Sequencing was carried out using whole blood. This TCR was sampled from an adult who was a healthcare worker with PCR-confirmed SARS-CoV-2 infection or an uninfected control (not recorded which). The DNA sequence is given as TGTGCCACCAGCAGAGGGGCAGGGCACCAAGAGACCCAGTACTTC. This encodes CATSRGAGHQETQYF.